Listed below are T cell receptor beta chains from one sample, sequenced in a study of blood T cells in healthy people across ages. From the 5' RACE reads, TCRdb called clonotypes with MiXCR, one entry per CDR3 protein. The sample shows approximately 800,000 distinct CDR3 sequences, roughly 35% of them seen only once. Sequenced input: blood. The receptor source for this set is a man younger than 35 in good health. The conserved cysteine and the conserved F or W are not part of the CDR3 here. Clone size appears in some rows only: once, few, many, or a class for an expanded clone.

>few|TRBV7-9|TRBJ2-2
ASSFRSNTGELF
>once|TRBV2|TRBJ2-2
ASSNREVNSGELF
>NA|TRBV12-3/TRBV12-4|TRBJ1-5
ASSLARLDQPQH
>few|TRBV20-1|TRBJ2-1
SAPRPPTDNEQF
>NA|TRBV7-9|TRBJ2-1
ASSLGLEF
>NA|TRBV6-4|TRBJ2-3
ASSDAGTDTQY
>NA|TRBV30|TRBJ1-1
AWSAGGSEAF
>few|TRBV6-5|TRBJ1-2
ASSLTPGTANYGYT
>few|TRBV11-2|TRBJ2-1
ASSLIRTPDSYNEQF
>NA|TRBV16|TRBJ2-6
ASIAAGFGSGANVLT
>few|TRBV4-3|TRBJ1-6
ASSQMYSSYNSPLH
>many|TRBV6-5|TRBJ2-5
ASKLQAAQETQY
>NA|TRBV28|TRBJ2-3
ASRETGGADTQY
>many|TRBV6-2/TRBV6-3|TRBJ2-7
ASSYAAGTYEQY
>NA|TRBV21-1|TRBJ2-6
ASSSRLRESGANVLT
>NA|TRBV10-3|TRBJ2-3
AISESVDYTQY
>few|TRBV5-1|TRBJ2-4
ASSLSSGNEQY
>NA|TRBV5-1|TRBJ1-1
ASSFYQVEEAF
>NA|TRBV9|TRBJ2-3
ASSASRDTQY
>NA|TRBV5-1|TRBJ2-3
ASGERGRSTDTQY
>NA|TRBV6-4|TRBJ1-2
ASRQGEGRYGYT
>NA|TRBV12-3/TRBV12-4|TRBJ2-3
ASSLEDSTPEKTDTQY
>NA|TRBV7-9|TRBJ2-5
ASGGVLQETQY
>NA|TRBV7-2|TRBJ2-7
ATLSRTSGGGEQY
>few|TRBV5-1|TRBJ2-7
ASSLVRRDEQY
>NA|TRBV9|TRBJ1-5
ASSETGVQPQH
>NA|TRBV4-2|TRBJ2-5
ASSQEGNGGHSYNEQY
>few|TRBV20-1|TRBJ1-2
SLRRSGGYT
>few|TRBV10-3|TRBJ2-3
AISTPSLAGVWTDTQY
>few|TRBV20-1|TRBJ2-5
SAQTRDTIQETQY
>many|TRBV12-3/TRBV12-4|TRBJ2-3
ASSGGVDTQY
>NA|TRBV6-2/TRBV6-3|TRBJ1-5
AIAVGTGINQPQH